These 16 T cell receptor beta chains were all obtained from the same sample, sequenced in a study of T cells in Graves' hyperthyroidism and ophthalmopathy. Template material for amplifying TCR beta CDR3 regions consisted of RNA transcripts. An initial round of RT-PCR targeting the TCR CDR3 relied on the HTBI primer set. TCRdb used MiXCR to reprocess the multiplex PCR reads, holding one entry per CDR3 protein. The sample yields approximately 570,000 distinct CDR3 sequences, just under 20% seen once. Sequenced: blood. The receptors derive from a man between 40 and 49 years old with Graves' ophthalmopathy.

The rearrangement joins TRBV12-5 to TRBJ2-1; the D gene could be TRBD1 or TRBD2 (6 bases each). Looked up from germline, CDR1 is LGHNT and CDR2 is FRNRAP. The CDR3 sequence is 13 residues long. The V end lost 2 bases, the J end lost 9 bases, and 11 bases lay between the germline ends. The DNA for the CDR3 is TGTGCTAGTGGTTTGCCGGGGGCCGGTGAGCAGTTCTTC. Protein: CASGLPGAGEQFF.

In DNA form, the CDR3 reads TGTGCCACCAGCACGGGACAGCCAGGAAACACCATATATTTT. Residues: CATSTGQPGNTIYF. The J gene is TRBJ1-3, the V gene TRBV15; 7 bases match TRBD1. From germline, CDR1 is LNHNV and CDR2 YYDKDF (reference sequence). V trimming: 4 bases; J trimming: 4 bases; junction bases outside the gene matches: 4. The length of the CDR3 is 14 residues.

The V gene is TRBV27, the J gene TRBJ2-2, with 10 bases identical to TRBD2. Trimming took 7 bases from V and 4 from J; bases not matched to a gene: 9. The CDR3 consists of 16 residues. Germline loops: CDR1 MNHEY, CDR2 SMNVEV (reference sequence). CDR3 in amino acids: CASKYSGGLITGELFF. Written as DNA, the CDR3 is TGTGCCAGCAAGTATAGCGGGGGGCTGATCACCGGGGAGCTGTTTTTT.

There are a few counts of this clonotype. The chain links TRBV18 to TRBJ2-3, with 11 nucleotides matching TRBD1. With 6 bases clipped from V and 7 bases from J, the junction kept 3 bases outside the gene matches. Germline CDR1 reads KGHSH; CDR2 reads LQKENI. CDR3 length: 13 amino acids. This chain's CDR3 is CASSKDRGHTQYF. In DNA, the CDR3 is TGTGCCAGCTCCAAGGACAGGGGGCATACGCAGTATTTT.

The J gene is TRBJ2-1, the V gene TRBV4-3; D gene uncertain. The germline V gene has CDR1 LGHNA and CDR2 YSLEER. The CDR3 is 16 amino acids. V lost 1 base and J 0 bases, leaving 10 bases between the germline ends. The CDR3 is CASSQGDGSSYNEQFF. The DNA of the CDR3 is TGCGCCAGCAGCCAAGGAGACGGAAGCTCCTACAATGAGCAGTTCTTC.

This clonotype was picked up a small number of times. The J gene is TRBJ2-1, the V gene TRBV29-1; TRBD2 agrees at 7 bases. The germline CDR1 and CDR2 sequences are SQVTM and ANQGSEA. With V trimmed by 5 bases and J by 4 bases, 5 bases remained unmatched. This CDR3 has 13 residues. The DNA for the CDR3 is TGCAGCGTTTGGACGGGGGGTTACAATGAGCAGTTCTTC. Encoded protein: CSVWTGGYNEQFF.

This clonotype was seen at least ten times. The V call is TRBV12-3 or TRBV12-4, the J call TRBJ2-1, with 8 bases identical to TRBD1. The junction had 18 bases not matched to a gene; V was cut back by 7 bases and J by 1 base. The CDR3 is made up of 19 amino acids. CDR3 residues: CASNPLLGRGLGSYNEQFF. CDR3 bases: TGTGCCAGCAACCCATTACTGGGCAGGGGGCTCGGGTCCTACAATGAGCAGTTCTTC.

The rearrangement uses TRBV6-1 and TRBJ2-1, with no clear D. CDR1 is MNHNS, CDR2 SASEGT, per germline. The ends were cut back, 3 bases at V and 8 bases at J, with 20 bases in the middle. CDR3 length equals 16 residues. The CDR3 DNA reads as TGTGCCAGCAGTGAGAGTTTAGCCACCCGGGTCCATGAGCAGTTCTTC. Translated: CASSESLATRVHEQFF.

This clonotype has at least ten counts. This chain joins TRBV5-1 and TRBJ2-3, with TRBD2 matching over 8 bases. Germline CDR1 is SGHRS and CDR2 is YFSETQ. This CDR3 has 14 amino acids. Trimming cost V 5 bases and J 3 bases; bases outside gene matches: 5. CDR3 residues: CASRLSGVTDTQYF. The CDR3 nucleotides read TGCGCCAGCAGGCTTAGCGGGGTGACAGATACGCAGTATTTT.

V usage is TRBV12-3 or TRBV12-4 and J usage is TRBJ1-3; D unclear. This CDR3 has 15 amino acids. The V gene lost 8 bases and the J gene lost 0 bases, with 14 bases spanning the gap. The CDR3 loop is CASSRTASSGNTIYF. The CDR3 nucleotides read TGTGCCAGCTCCCGGACGGCTAGCTCTGGAAACACCATATATTTT.

DNA for the CDR3: TGTGCCAGCAGTTATGGGCGGGGACTGGCGAACACTGAAGCTTTCTTT. It is translated as CASSYGRGLANTEAFF. This rearrangement joins TRBV6-2 or TRBV6-3 to TRBJ1-1, with a tentative D call TRBD1 (5 bases). Trimming left V 3 bases short and J 1 base short, with 15 bases between. CDR1 is MNHEY and CDR2 is SVGEGT in the germline V gene. This CDR3 has 16 amino acids.

This clonotype was counted between two and nine times. V is TRBV6-5 and J is TRBJ2-7, with D perhaps matching TRBD1 (6 bases). With 4 bases removed from V and 2 bases from J, the gap between germline ends came to 18 bases. There are 16 residues in the CDR3. The germline gives CDR1 MNHEY, CDR2 SVGAGI. CDR3 protein: CASSSSSPGQTYEQYF. The CDR3 region has the DNA TGTGCCAGCAGTTCCTCATCGCCGGGACAAACCTACGAGCAGTACTTC.

This clonotype was observed at least ten times. Written as DNA, the CDR3 is TGTGCCAGCTCACCGGGCAGCCGGCAGGGGAAAGCTTTCTTT. Amino acid sequence: CASSPGSRQGKAFF. This chain uses TRBV18 with TRBJ1-1; D possibly corresponds to TRBD1 (6 bases). Trimming cost V 3 bases and J 9 bases, with 17 bases left between them. The length of the CDR3 is 14 residues. From germline, CDR1 is KGHSH and CDR2 LQKENI.

The chain carries TRBV3-1 and TRBJ2-7, with D perhaps matching TRBD1 (5 bases). This CDR3 is 13 amino acids long. Germline assignment: CDR1 LGHDT and CDR2 YNNKEL (reference sequence). Trimming shortened V by 1 base and J by 6 bases, and 10 bases separated the two germline ends. The CDR3 reads CASSQAGISEQYF. The CDR3 nucleotides are TGTGCCAGCAGCCAAGCAGGGATCAGCGAGCAGTACTTC.

This clonotype was detected ten times or more. This chain links TRBV7-2 with TRBJ1-2; a weak D match, TRBD1 (6 bases). V shed 3 bases and J shed 4 bases, with 12 bases lying between them. Germline V gene sequence: CDR1 SGHTA, CDR2 FQGNSA. The CDR3 covers 14 residues. CDR3 protein: CASSFWGAGYGYTF. The CDR3 coding sequence is TGTGCCAGCAGCTTCTGGGGGGCGGGCTATGGCTACACCTTC.

The chain recombines TRBV27 with TRBJ1-2; 7 bases are shared with TRBD1. Trimming removed 4 bases from V and 6 bases from J; junction bases left unmatched: 8. The CDR3 totals 14 residues. Per the germline V gene, CDR1 is MNHEY and CDR2 is SMNVEV (reference sequence). CDR3 coding DNA: TGTGCCAGCAGTTCCAACTCCGGGACAGATGGCTACACCTTC. Its translation is CASSSNSGTDGYTF.